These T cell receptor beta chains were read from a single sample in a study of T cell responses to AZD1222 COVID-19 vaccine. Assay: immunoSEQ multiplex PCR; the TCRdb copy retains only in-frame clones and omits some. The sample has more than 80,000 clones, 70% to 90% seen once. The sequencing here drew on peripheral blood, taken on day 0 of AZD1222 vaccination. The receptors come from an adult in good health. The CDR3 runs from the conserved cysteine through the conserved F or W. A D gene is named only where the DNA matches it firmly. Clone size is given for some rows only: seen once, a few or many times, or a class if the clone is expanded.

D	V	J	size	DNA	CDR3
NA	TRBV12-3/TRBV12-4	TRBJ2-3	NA	TGTGCCAGCAGTTTAGAGGGCACAGATACGCAGTATTTT	CASSLEGTDTQYF
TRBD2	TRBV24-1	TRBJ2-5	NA	TGTGCCACCAGTGACCCTCTAGCGGGAGTGGAGACCCAGTACTTC	CATSDPLAGVETQYF
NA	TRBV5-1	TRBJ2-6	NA	TGCGCCAGCAGCTTGGACACGTCGTACTCTGGGGCCAACGTCCTGACTTTC	CASSLDTSYSGANVLTF
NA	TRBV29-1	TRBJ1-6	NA	TGCAGCGTTGAATATGGCAGTTATATTTCACCCCTCCACTTT	CSVEYGSYISPLHF
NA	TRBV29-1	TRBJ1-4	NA	TGCAGCGTTGGGGTAGGCGAAAAACTGTTTTTT	CSVGVGEKLFF
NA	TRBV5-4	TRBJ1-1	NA	TGTGCCAGCAGCGGATTCGGACGGATGAACACTGAAGCTTTCTTT	CASSGFGRMNTEAFF
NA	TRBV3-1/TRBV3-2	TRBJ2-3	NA	TGTGCCAGCAGCCAAGGGACCGCTCCTAGCACAGATACGCAGTATTTT	CASSQGTAPSTDTQYF
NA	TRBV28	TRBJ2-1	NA	TGTGCCAGCAGTTCCGGGACGTCTTACAATGAGCAGTTCTTC	CASSSGTSYNEQFF
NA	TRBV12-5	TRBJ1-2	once	TGTGCTAGTGAACGGGGGCGCAATGGCTACACCTTC	CASERGRNGYTF
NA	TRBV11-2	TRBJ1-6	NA	TGTGCCAGCAGTGCCTCACTACAAACAGGGACTTCACCCCTCCACTTT	CASSASLQTGTSPLHF
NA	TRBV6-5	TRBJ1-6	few	TGTGCCAGCAGCGCGACGGGAGATAATTCACCCCTCCACTTT	CASSATGDNSPLHF
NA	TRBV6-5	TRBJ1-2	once	TGTGCCAGCAGTTATCCGGGAGGCTACACCTTC	CASSYPGGYTF
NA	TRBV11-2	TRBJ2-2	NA	TGTGCCAGCAGCTTAGCCGGGAGGAACACCGGGGAGCTGTTTTTT	CASSLAGRNTGELFF
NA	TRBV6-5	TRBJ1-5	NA	TGTGCCCACGCCAGGGGACAGCCCCAGCATTTT	CAHARGQPQHF
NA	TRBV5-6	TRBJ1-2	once	TGTGCCAGCAGCCCGGGGCCCGTAGGGGCTAACTATGGCTACACCTTC	CASSPGPVGANYGYTF
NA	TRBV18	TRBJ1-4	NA	TGTGCCAGCTCACCACCGGGGGGTGGCGAAAAACTGTTTTTT	CASSPPGGGEKLFF
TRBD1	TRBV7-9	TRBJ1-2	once	TGTGCCAGCAGCCCACCCGACAGGACAGGCACTGGCTACACCTTC	CASSPPDRTGTGYTF
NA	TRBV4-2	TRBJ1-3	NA	TGTGCCAGCAGCCAAGAGGGTACAGGGACTGGAAACACCATATATTTT	CASSQEGTGTGNTIYF
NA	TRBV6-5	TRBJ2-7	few	TGTGCCAGCAGTTCGCGCTCCTACGAGCAGTACTTC	CASSSRSYEQYF
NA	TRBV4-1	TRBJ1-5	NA	TGCGCCAGCACCATAACCTACAGGGAAGATCAGCCCCAGCATTTT	CASTITYREDQPQHF
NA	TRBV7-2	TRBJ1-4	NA	TGTGCCAGCAGCCAAGACAATGGTGGTGAAAAACTGTTTTTT	CASSQDNGGEKLFF
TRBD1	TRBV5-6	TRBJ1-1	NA	TGTGCCAGCAGCTTTGACAGGGGGATTGTTATGAACACTGAAGCTTTCTTT	CASSFDRGIVMNTEAFF
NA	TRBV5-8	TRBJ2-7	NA	TGTGCCAGCAGCTTGGGGCAGGGGGGACTCTACGAGCAGTACTTC	CASSLGQGGLYEQYF
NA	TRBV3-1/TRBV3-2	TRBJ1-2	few	TGTGCCAGCAGCCAAGATATCAACGGGGGATTCTATGGCTACACCTTC	CASSQDINGGFYGYTF
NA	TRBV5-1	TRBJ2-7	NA	TGCGCCAGCAGCTTCGTAGGGCAAAACGAGCAGTACTTC	CASSFVGQNEQYF
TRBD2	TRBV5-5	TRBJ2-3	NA	TGTGCCAGCAGCTTGGCCGGACTAGCGGGAGGGCTGAGGTCAGATACGCAGTATTTT	CASSLAGLAGGLRSDTQYF
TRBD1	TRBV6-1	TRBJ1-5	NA	TGTGCCAGCAGTGAAGTGAGACAGGGGTATAGCAATCAGCCCCAGCATTTT	CASSEVRQGYSNQPQHF
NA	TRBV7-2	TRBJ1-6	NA	TGTGCCAGCAGCTTAGGTGGTGTGGATTCACCCCTCCACTTT	CASSLGGVDSPLHF
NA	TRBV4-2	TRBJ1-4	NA	TGTGCCAGCAGCCAAGTGCAGGTTGCAACTAATGAAAAACTGTTTTTT	CASSQVQVATNEKLFF
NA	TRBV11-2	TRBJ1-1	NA	TGTGCCAGCAGCTTAAGCGGTCAGACTGAAGCTTTCTTT	CASSLSGQTEAFF
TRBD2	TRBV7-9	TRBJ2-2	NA	TGTGCCAGCAGCCCGGGGGGATTCGGGGAGCTGTTTTTT	CASSPGGFGELFF
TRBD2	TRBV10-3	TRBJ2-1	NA	TGTGCCATCAGTGGACTAGCCGGGAATGAGCAGTTCTTC	CAISGLAGNEQFF
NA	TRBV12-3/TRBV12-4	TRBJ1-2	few	TGTGCCAGCAGGGACGCGGTTACGGGCTACACCTTC	CASRDAVTGYTF
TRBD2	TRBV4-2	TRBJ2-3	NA	TGTGCCAGCAGCTCCGGGACTAGCGGTTCAGATACGCAGTATTTT	CASSSGTSGSDTQYF
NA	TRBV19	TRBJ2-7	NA	TGTGCCAGTAGAATCCAGGGGGGGTACGAGCAGTACTTC	CASRIQGGYEQYF
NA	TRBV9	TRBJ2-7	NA	TGTGCCAGCAGCCCCGATTGGGGGAGCTCCTACGAGCAGTACTTC	CASSPDWGSSYEQYF
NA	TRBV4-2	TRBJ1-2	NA	TGTGCCAGTAAGGGCCACCTCTATGGCTACACCTTC	CASKGHLYGYTF
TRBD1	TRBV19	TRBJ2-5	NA	TGTGCCAGTAGGGGACAGGGGCAAGAGACCCAGTACTTC	CASRGQGQETQYF
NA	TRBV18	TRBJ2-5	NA	TGTGCCAGCTCACCAGGGGACTCGAACCAAGAGACCCAGTACTTC	CASSPGDSNQETQYF
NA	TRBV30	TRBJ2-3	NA	TGTGCCTGGAGCGGCCCGGGAGATACGCAGTATTTT	CAWSGPGDTQYF
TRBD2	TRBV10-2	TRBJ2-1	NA	TGCGCCAGCAGTGAGTGGGCTAGCGGTCACAATGAGCAGTTCTTC	CASSEWASGHNEQFF
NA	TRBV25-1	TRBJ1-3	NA	TGTGCCAGCAGTGACCTTAGAAACACCATATATTTT	CASSDLRNTIYF
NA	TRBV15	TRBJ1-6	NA	TGTGCCACCAGCAGAGATACACAGGGCCGGTCACCCCTCCACTTT	CATSRDTQGRSPLHF
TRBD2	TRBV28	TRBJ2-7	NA	TGTGCCAGCAGGCCCGGGGGGGCTAAGGGCGAGCAGTACTTC	CASRPGGAKGEQYF
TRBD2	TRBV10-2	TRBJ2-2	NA	TGCGCCAGTTATTTAGCGGGAGACACCGGGGAGCTGTTTTTT	CASYLAGDTGELFF
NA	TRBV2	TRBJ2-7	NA	TGTGCCAGCAGTATAACTAATCTCGAGCAGTACTTC	CASSITNLEQYF
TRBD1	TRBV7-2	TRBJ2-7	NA	TGTGCCAGCAGCTCAAGGACAGGGTCAACGGGAGAGCAGTACTTC	CASSSRTGSTGEQYF
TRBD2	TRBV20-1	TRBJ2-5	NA	TGCAGTGCTAGTTCTAGCGGGGGAGAGACCCAGTACTTC	CSASSSGGETQYF
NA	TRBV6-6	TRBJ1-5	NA	TGTGCCAGCAGTTTAGGGGGTACTAGCAATCAGCCCCAGCATTTT	CASSLGGTSNQPQHF
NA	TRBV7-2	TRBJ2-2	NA	TGTGCCAGCAGCTTATCCAGGGCGAACACCGGGGAGCTGTTTTTT	CASSLSRANTGELFF
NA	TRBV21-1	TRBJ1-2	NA	TGTGCCAGCAAGTTACTTTTGACAGGGGGCGCGAACTATGGCTACACCTTC	CASKLLLTGGANYGYTF
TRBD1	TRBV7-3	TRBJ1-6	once	TGTGCCAGCAGCTTACAGGACAGGGGTGTCAATTCACCCCTCCACTTT	CASSLQDRGVNSPLHF
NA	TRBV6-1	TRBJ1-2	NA	TGTGCCAGCAGTGAGGAGCATCTGATATATGTCTACACCTTC	CASSEEHLIYVYTF
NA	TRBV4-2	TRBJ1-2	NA	TGTGCCAGCAGCCAAGCAAAACAGGATAACTATGGCTACACCTTC	CASSQAKQDNYGYTF
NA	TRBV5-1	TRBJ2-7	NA	TGCGCCAGCAGCTTGGTGGCAGGATCCTACGAGCAGTACTTC	CASSLVAGSYEQYF